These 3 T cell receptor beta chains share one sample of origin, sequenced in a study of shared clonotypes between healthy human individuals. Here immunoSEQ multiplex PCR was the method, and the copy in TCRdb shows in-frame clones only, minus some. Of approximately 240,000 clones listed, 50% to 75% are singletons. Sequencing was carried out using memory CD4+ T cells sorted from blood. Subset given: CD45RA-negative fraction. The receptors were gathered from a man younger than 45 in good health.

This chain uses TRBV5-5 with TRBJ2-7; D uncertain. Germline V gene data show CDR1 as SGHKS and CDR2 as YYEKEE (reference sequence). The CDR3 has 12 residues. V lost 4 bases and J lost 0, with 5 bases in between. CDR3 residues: CASSPSSYEQYF. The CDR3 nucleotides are TGTGCCAGCAGCCCCTCCTCCTACGAGCAGTACTTC.

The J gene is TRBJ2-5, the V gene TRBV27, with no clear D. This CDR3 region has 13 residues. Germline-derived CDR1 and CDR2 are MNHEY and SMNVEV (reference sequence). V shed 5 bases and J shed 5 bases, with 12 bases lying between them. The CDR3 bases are TGTGCCAGCAGTCCTAACTCCGGGGAGACCCAGTACTTC. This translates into CASSPNSGETQYF.

The CDR3: CSATTYSQEQYF. CDR3 bases: TGCAGCGCTACGACGTATTCGCAGGAGCAGTACTTC. The chain links TRBV29-1 to TRBJ2-7; no definite D call. The V and J ends lost 7 bases and 7 bases respectively, with 17 bases between them. The CDR3 is 12 amino acids. The V gene's germline CDR1 is SQVTM and CDR2 ANQGSEA.